The 24 T cell receptor beta chains reported below all come from one sample, sequenced in a study of OX40 agonist ivuxolimab in advanced cancers. The method was immunoSEQ multiplex PCR; TCRdb's version includes in-frame clones alone and lacks a portion of them. The data contain around 140,000 clones, under 95% of them singletons. The sequencing used CD4+ or CD8+ T cells sorted from blood, collected in a trial of the OX40 agonist ivuxolimab. Receptors originate from an adult with an advanced solid tumor such as melanoma, head and neck, liver or kidney cancer.

V is TRBV4-3 and J is TRBJ1-4; tentatively, D is TRBD1 (6 bases). CDR3 length: 16 residues. Germline V lookup: CDR1 LGHNA, CDR2 YSLEER. Trimming cost V 1 base and J 3 bases, with 12 bases left between them. DNA of the CDR3: TGCGCCAGCAGCCAAGCCCAAGGGGGAGCTAATGAAAAACTGTTTTTT. Protein: CASSQAQGGANEKLFF.

The gene calls are TRBV10-2 and TRBJ2-7, with D possibly TRBD1 on 5 matching bases. Trimming took off 3 bases at V and 2 bases at J, with 14 bases between the two ends. Germline V gene sequence: CDR1 WSHSY, CDR2 SAAADI. The CDR3 is made up of 15 amino acids. The CDR3 nucleotides are TGCGCCAGCAGTGACCCTGGTAGACAGCCCTACGAGCAGTACTTC. It is translated as CASSDPGRQPYEQYF.

The chain couples TRBV30 to TRBJ1-3; D remains ambiguous. Trimming cost V 0 bases and J 8 bases, with 8 bases left between them. This CDR3 comprises 12 residues. Germline-derived CDR1 and CDR2 are GTSNPN and SVGIG (reference sequence). The CDR3 spells CAWSVIGDTIYF. The CDR3 DNA sequence: TGTGCCTGGAGTGTAATTGGGGACACCATATATTTT.

The V and J genes are TRBV18 and TRBJ2-7; possibly TRBD1 for D (6 bases). V was trimmed by 6 bases and J by 2 bases, leaving 11 bases between them. CDR3 length equals 13 residues. Germline CDR1 and CDR2: KGHSH and LQKENI. The CDR3 is CASSRQAAYEQYF. The CDR3 DNA sequence: TGTGCCAGCTCTCGACAGGCCGCCTACGAGCAGTACTTC.

The rearrangement links TRBV6-5 to TRBJ1-4, with D unresolved. The CDR3 length is 12 residues. Germline lookup yields CDR1 MNHEY and CDR2 SVGAGI. The V gene lost 7 bases and the J gene lost 5 bases, with 8 bases spanning the gap. CDR3 sequence reads: CASTLVNEKLFF. The CDR3 coding sequence is TGTGCCAGCACGTTAGTAAATGAAAAACTGTTTTTT.

The rearrangement links TRBV4-3 to TRBJ1-5; the match to TRBD1 covers 9 bases. The CDR3 extends over 14 amino acids. Trimming cost V 3 bases and J 7 bases; bases outside gene matches: 4. Per the germline V gene, CDR1 is LGHNA and CDR2 is YSLEER. The CDR3 nucleotides read TGCGCCAGCAGCCATACAGGGGGCGGACAGCCCCAGCATTTT. Protein product: CASSHTGGGQPQHF.

J is TRBJ2-7 and V is TRBV27; weak D call: TRBD2 (5 bases). CDR1 is MNHEY and CDR2 is SMNVEV in the germline V gene (reference sequence). CDR3 length: 11 residues. V was shortened by 10 bases and J by 6 bases, with 13 bases between the two germline ends. CDR3 bases: TGTGCCACCGCGGACTCACCCGAGCAGTACTTC. Protein: CATADSPEQYF.

This chain joins TRBV18 and TRBJ1-1, with 10 nucleotides matching TRBD1. The V gene end was trimmed by 4 bases and the J gene end by 1 base; junction bases not matched to a gene: 3. Germline V gene sequence: CDR1 KGHSH, CDR2 LQKENI. This CDR3 has 15 amino acids. This CDR3 reads CASSLGQGGNTEAFF. The CDR3 DNA reads as TGTGCCAGCTCACTTGGACAGGGGGGGAACACTGAAGCTTTCTTT.

The genes are TRBV18 and TRBJ2-7, with a weak D call TRBD2 (6 bases). Per germline, CDR1 KGHSH and CDR2 LQKENI. Trimming took off 6 bases at V and 4 bases at J, with 19 bases between the two ends. The CDR3 totals 15 residues. CDR3 DNA: TGTGCCAGCTCCCTGCCGGGACTCCGCCTTTACGAGCAGTACTTC. This sequence encodes CASSLPGLRLYEQYF.

V gene TRBV19 combines with J gene TRBJ2-5; no clear D. The CDR3 totals 13 residues. The germline V gene encodes CDR1 LNHDA and CDR2 SQIVND (reference sequence). V shed 10 bases and J shed 4 bases, with 16 bases lying between them. CDR3 DNA: TGTGCCATACAGCCCTCCTTGAGAGAGACCCAGTACTTC. Translation gives CAIQPSLRETQYF.

CDR3 coding DNA: TGTGCCAGCAGCACCGGCGGGTCGCGGGAGACCCAGTACTTC. This sequence encodes CASSTGGSRETQYF. The chain combines TRBV5-4 with TRBJ2-5; D is possibly TRBD2 (5 bases). There are 14 residues in the CDR3. V shed 4 bases and J shed 5 bases, with 15 bases lying between them. Germline CDR1 and CDR2: SGHNT and YYREEE (reference sequence). Using reference TRBV5-4 and TRBJ2-5 for the parts outside the CDR3, the full variable domain is ETGVTQSPTHLIKTRGQQVTLRCSSQSGHNTVSWYQQALGQGPQFIFQYYREEENGRGNFPPRFSGLQFPNYSSELNVNALELDDSALYLCASSTGGSRETQYFGPGTRLLVL.

This rearrangement joins TRBV28 to TRBJ2-1; TRBD1 matches 8 bases. The CDR3 is 14 amino acids. Trimming at V came to 5 bases and at J to 9 bases, leaving 9 bases not matched to a gene. CDR1 and CDR2 (germline): MDHEN, SYDVKM. The CDR3 protein is CASSGAGGISEQFF. CDR3 DNA sequence: TGTGCCAGCAGTGGTGCAGGGGGCATCAGTGAGCAGTTCTTC.

J is TRBJ1-2 and V is TRBV28; 7 nucleotides match TRBD1. The V and J ends lost 1 base and 7 bases, in that order; junction bases with no gene match: 6. Germline lookup yields CDR1 MDHEN and CDR2 SYDVKM. The CDR3 contains 14 residues. The CDR3 DNA reads TGTGCCAGCAGTTTATCAGAGCGGACAGGTGGCTACACCTTC. This encodes CASSLSERTGGYTF.

This chain joins TRBV6-5 and TRBJ1-6; D is ambiguous. The CDR3 loop spans 15 amino acids. V was clipped by 6 bases and J by 4 bases, with 13 bases between them. CDR1 is MNHEY, CDR2 SVGAGI, per germline. CDR3 in DNA: TGTGCCAGCAGCCTCGAGCTAGGATATAATTCACCCCTCCACTTT. It is translated as CASSLELGYNSPLHF.

This clone has only one observation. The V and J genes are TRBV29-1 and TRBJ2-5, with 10 nucleotides matching TRBD2. This CDR3 is 13 amino acids long. J was trimmed by 4 bases and V by 7 bases; bases with no gene match: 6. Germline-derived CDR1 and CDR2 are SQVTM and ANQGSEA. The CDR3 reads CSAPSGGGETQYF. The CDR3 bases are TGCAGCGCCCCTAGCGGGGGTGGAGAGACCCAGTACTTC.

The chain couples TRBV6-6 to TRBJ2-1, with no clear D. V lost 1 base, J lost 0 bases, and 10 bases lay in between. In germline, CDR1 is MNHNY, CDR2 SVGAGI (reference sequence). The CDR3 extends over 16 amino acids. Here the CDR3 DNA reads TGTGCCAGCAGTTACTTAGGTCCGAGCTCCTACAATGAGCAGTTCTTC. It encodes CASSYLGPSSYNEQFF.

The chain employs TRBV6-6 and TRBJ2-1; possible D gene TRBD1, 6 bases. The CDR3 runs 13 residues. Germline lookup yields CDR1 MNHNY and CDR2 SVGAGI (reference sequence). V was clipped by 2 bases and J by 6 bases, with 8 bases between them. CDR3 bases: TGTGCCAGCAGTTACATCAGGGGCAATGAGCAGTTCTTC. This translates into CASSYIRGNEQFF.

The gene calls are TRBV19 and TRBJ1-2; 10 bases are shared with TRBD1. The germline CDR1 and CDR2 sequences are LNHDA and SQIVND (reference sequence). The CDR3 is made up of 14 amino acids. V shed 11 bases, J shed 6 bases, and the junction held 12 bases outside the gene matches. The CDR3 DNA is TGTGCCGGGAGCAGGACAGGGGGGAAAAATGGCTACACCTTC. It yields the protein CAGSRTGGKNGYTF.

Comments on this clone: Its ends do not fully match the called genes, so a read error is possible. The chain combines TRBV28 with TRBJ1-1; no clear D. CDR1 is MDHEN and CDR2 is SYDVKM in the germline V gene. This CDR3 comprises 13 residues. CDR3 amino acids: CASSSGSNTGAFF. The CDR3 nucleotides are TGTGCCAGCAGCTCTGGTTCGAACACTGGAGCTTTCTTT.

V is TRBV7-2 and J is TRBJ2-7; D call uncertain. The CDR3 loop spans 12 amino acids. Trimming removed 2 bases at V and 6 bases at J, with 8 bases between. Germline values: CDR1 SGHTA, CDR2 FQGNSA. CDR3 sequence: CASSLYTSEQYF. The CDR3 DNA reads as TGTGCCAGCAGCTTATACACCAGCGAGCAGTACTTC.

The genes are TRBV28 and TRBJ1-5, with TRBD1 matching 9 bases. This CDR3 has 12 residues. Germline CDR1 MDHEN, CDR2 SYDVKM. V gave up 8 bases and J gave up 7 bases; unmatched junction bases: 3. The CDR3: CASATGGQPQHF. The CDR3 nucleotides read TGTGCCAGCGCTACAGGGGGCCAGCCCCAGCATTTT.

The gene calls are TRBV7-2 and TRBJ1-2; 7 bases fit TRBD1. The CDR3 has 12 residues. V trimming: 5 bases; J trimming: 5 bases; junction bases outside the gene matches: 2. Germline V gene sequence: CDR1 SGHTA, CDR2 FQGNSA. The CDR3 coding sequence is TGTGCCAGCAGCCGACAGGGATATGGCTACACCTTC. Its protein is CASSRQGYGYTF. Filled out from reference TRBV7-2 and TRBJ1-2, the complete variable domain reads GAGVSQSPSNKVTEKGKDVELRCDPISGHTALYWYRQSLGQGLEFLIYFQGNSAPDKSGLPSDRFSAERTGGSVSTLTIQRTQQEDSAVYLCASSRQGYGYTFGSGTRLTVV.

The chain combines TRBV4-3 with TRBJ1-2, with D possibly matching TRBD1 (5 bases). Trimming left V 0 bases short and J 8 bases short, with 16 bases between. This CDR3 spans 15 amino acids. Germline CDR1 and CDR2: LGHNA and YSLEER. Here the CDR3 reads CASSQDTYAGAGYTF. The CDR3 DNA reads TGCGCCAGCAGCCAAGATACGTATGCCGGGGCCGGCTACACCTTC.

This clone is medium-sized. This chain links TRBV7-9 with TRBJ2-7, with D perhaps matching TRBD2 (5 bases). The CDR3 runs to 13 residues. Per the germline V gene, CDR1 is SEHNR and CDR2 is FQNEAQ (reference sequence). The V end lost 4 bases, the J end lost 7 bases, and 14 bases lay between the germline ends. CDR3 region: CASSSRTPGEQYF. The DNA of the CDR3 is TGTGCCAGCAGCTCGCGGACTCCGGGGGAGCAGTACTTC.